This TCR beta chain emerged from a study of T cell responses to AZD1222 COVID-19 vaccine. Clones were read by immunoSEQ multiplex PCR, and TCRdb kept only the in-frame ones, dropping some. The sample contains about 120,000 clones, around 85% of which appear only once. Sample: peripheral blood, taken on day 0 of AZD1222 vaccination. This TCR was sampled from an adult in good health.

In DNA, the CDR3 is TGCAGCGTCGTCATGGCGGAGTTATTAGAGACCCAGTACTTC. This codes for CSVVMAELLETQYF. The J gene is TRBJ2-5, the V gene TRBV29-1; D ambiguous. The V gene's germline CDR1 is SQVTM and CDR2 ANQGSEA. With 6 bases removed from V and 4 bases from J, the gap between germline ends came to 18 bases. This CDR3 spans 14 amino acids.